These 19 T cell receptor beta chains share one sample of origin, sequenced in a study of blood T cell repertoires in COVID-19. TCRdb keeps only in-frame clones here, not all; method: immunoSEQ multiplex PCR. The table shows about 200,000 clones, with approximately 85% occurring only once. Input material: peripheral blood. These receptors were taken from a man aged 55-75 years with acute or convalescent COVID-19.

This clone appeared a few times. The V call is TRBV4-1, the J call TRBJ1-1; 9 nucleotides align to TRBD1. The germline V gene encodes CDR1 MGHRA and CDR2 YSYEKL. J lost 4 bases, V lost 5 bases, and 11 bases had no gene match. This CDR3 is 16 amino acids long. The CDR3 spells CASSSLTGGAPTEAFF. The CDR3 coding sequence is TGCGCCAGCAGCTCCTTAACAGGGGGCGCCCCCACTGAAGCTTTCTTT.

This chain's CDR3 is CSVESGGTNYGYTF. The CDR3 DNA reads as TGCAGCGTTGAATCAGGCGGGACGAACTATGGCTACACCTTC. V and J are TRBV29-1 and TRBJ1-2; D possibly corresponds to TRBD1 (5 bases). This CDR3 spans 14 amino acids. Germline V gene lookup returns CDR1 SQVTM and CDR2 ANQGSEA. V lost 2 bases and J lost 2, with 12 bases in between.

V usage is TRBV29-1 and J usage is TRBJ1-1, with a tentative D call TRBD1 (5 bases). The germline CDR1 and CDR2 sequences are SQVTM and ANQGSEA. Deletions cut 4 bases from V and 1 base from J, with 16 bases between. The CDR3 extends over 15 amino acids. For the CDR3, the DNA is TGCAGCGTTGTGGGGCCTCGGGGAGGGAACACTGAAGCTTTCTTT. This encodes CSVVGPRGGNTEAFF.

The chain carries TRBV19 and TRBJ2-6; D gene uncertain. The germline V and J ends were trimmed by 4 bases and 0 bases, with 7 bases remaining between them. The CDR3 has 15 residues. The V gene's germline CDR1 is LNHDA and CDR2 SQIVND (reference sequence). CDR3 bases: TGTGCCAGTAGTACGTTTAGCTCTGGGGCCAACGTCCTGACTTTC. Its protein is CASSTFSSGANVLTF.

The chain joins TRBV5-6 to TRBJ2-3; D gene unclear. The length of the CDR3 is 14 residues. V was pared by 2 bases and J by 2 bases, with 9 bases between. CDR1 and CDR2 from the germline V gene are SGHDT and YYEEEE. The CDR3 region is CASSFRSLTDTQYF. The CDR3 DNA is TGTGCCAGCAGCTTCCGGAGCCTCACAGATACGCAGTATTTT.

The genes are TRBV19 and TRBJ2-5; TRBD1 is a possible D gene (6 bases). In germline, CDR1 is LNHDA, CDR2 SQIVND (reference sequence). The CDR3 extends over 13 amino acids. Trimming left V 7 bases short and J 2 bases short, with 11 bases between. CDR3 loop: CASTQGPQETQYF. CDR3 DNA: TGTGCCAGTACGCAGGGGCCACAAGAGACCCAGTACTTC.

The chain is built from TRBV4-2 and TRBJ2-2; tentatively, D is TRBD2 (6 bases). There are 15 residues in the CDR3. The V gene's germline CDR1 is LGHNA and CDR2 YNFKEQ. Trimming cost V 3 bases and J 3 bases, with 11 bases left between them. The CDR3 DNA sequence: TGTGCCAGCAGCCATCGGGAGCTCCACACCGGGGAGCTGTTTTTT. Translation gives CASSHRELHTGELFF.

This chain links TRBV7-2 with TRBJ2-5, with 7 bases fitting TRBD2. CDR1 and CDR2 from the germline V gene are SGHTA and FQGNSA. V lost 6 bases to trimming and J lost 5 bases; unmatched junction nucleotides: 9. The CDR3 has 14 amino acids. DNA for the CDR3: TGTGCCAGCAGTTACGGCGGGAGAGGGGAGACCCAGTACTTC. Its translation is CASSYGGRGETQYF.

The chain links TRBV7-6 to TRBJ2-3, with D tentatively TRBD1 (6 bases). Germline V lookup: CDR1 SGHVS, CDR2 FNYEAQ. The CDR3 loop spans 15 amino acids. V lost 4 bases and J lost 3, with 14 bases in between. The CDR3 DNA reads as TGTGCCAGCAGCTCTCCCCAGGACAGAACAGATACGCAGTATTTT. This gives the protein CASSSPQDRTDTQYF. Drawing the rest from reference TRBV7-6 and TRBJ2-3, the complete variable domain is GAGVSQSPRYKVTKRGQDVALRCDPISGHVSLYWYRQALGQGPEFLTYFNYEAQQDKSGLPNDRFSAERPEGSISTLTIQRTEQRDSAMYRCASSSPQDRTDTQYFGPGTRLTVL.

This clone was seen a single time. V usage is TRBV25-1 and J usage is TRBJ1-6, with 7 bases that match TRBD1. CDR1 is MGHDK, CDR2 SYGVNS, per germline. The trim removed 4 bases at V and 9 bases at J, leaving 9 bases unmatched. CDR3 length: 15 residues. The DNA of the CDR3 is TGTGCCAGCAGTGGACAGGGTCCCTTCGGTTCACCCCTCCACTTT. It is translated as CASSGQGPFGSPLHF.

The chain combines TRBV3-1 (or the pseudogene TRBV3-2) with TRBJ1-2; TRBD1 matches 8 bases. V lost 5 bases and J lost 8; bases outside the gene matches: 7. Germline loops: CDR1 LGHDT, CDR2 YNNKEL (reference sequence). CDR3 size: 13 residues. CDR3 loop: CASSFLGQEGYTF. CDR3 in DNA: TGTGCCAGCAGCTTCCTGGGACAGGAGGGCTACACCTTC.

This chain connects TRBV7-9 to TRBJ1-2, with 10 bases lining up with TRBD1. Germline values: CDR1 SEHNR, CDR2 FQNEAQ (reference sequence). This CDR3 is built from 12 residues. The ends lost 5 bases at V and 8 bases at J; junction bases unmatched: 2. The CDR3 sequence: CASSPGQGGYTF. Here the CDR3 DNA reads TGTGCCAGCAGCCCGGGACAGGGGGGCTACACCTTC. The full variable domain, its missing parts supplied by reference TRBV7-9 and TRBJ1-2, is DTGVSQNPRHKITKRGQNVTFRCDPISEHNRLYWYRQTLGQGPEFLTYFQNEAQLEKSRLLSDRFSAERPKGSFSTLEIQRTEQGDSAMYLCASSPGQGGYTFGSGTRLTVV.

This clone was seen once. The rearrangement joins TRBV5-1 to TRBJ1-1; D ambiguous. The CDR3 spans 14 residues. Germline CDR1 SGHRS, CDR2 YFSETQ. The V and J ends lost 0 bases and 0 bases respectively, with 6 bases between them. Written as DNA, the CDR3 is TGCGCCAGCAGCTTGGAACACATGAACACTGAAGCTTTCTTT. Protein: CASSLEHMNTEAFF.

This clone was observed a single time. The V and J genes are TRBV25-1 and TRBJ2-7; tentative D call: TRBD1 (7 bases). Germline-derived CDR1 and CDR2 are MGHDK and SYGVNS. The germline V and J ends were trimmed by 4 bases and 5 bases, with 18 bases remaining between them. The CDR3 is 15 residues long. The CDR3 DNA sequence: TGTGCCAGCAGTGCAAACAGGGGATCTAGCGACGAGCAGTACTTC. Its protein product is CASSANRGSSDEQYF.

This sequence joins TRBV27 and TRBJ1-1; D gene uncertain. This CDR3 is built from 15 residues. The V end was cut by 10 bases, the J end by 0 bases, with 18 bases between. The germline V gene encodes CDR1 MNHEY and CDR2 SMNVEV (reference sequence). The CDR3 reads CATLPRISMNTEAFF. The CDR3 DNA sequence: TGTGCCACCCTACCTAGGATATCGATGAACACTGAAGCTTTCTTT.

This clone came up once. The gene calls are TRBV10-3 and TRBJ1-1, with D perhaps matching TRBD1 (6 bases). Germline V CDR1 and CDR2: ENHRY, SYGVKD. V was pared by 7 bases and J by 0 bases, with 21 bases between. The CDR3 covers 17 residues. DNA of the CDR3: TGTGCCATCACCCCTGGACAGAATACTAACATGAACACTGAAGCTTTCTTT. Translated: CAITPGQNTNMNTEAFF.

This clone was seen a single time. Here the CDR3 DNA reads TGTGCCAGCAGTTTATCGCTTAGCCGGCAGCCCCAGCATTTT. Its protein product is CASSLSLSRQPQHF. V is TRBV28 and J is TRBJ1-5; no definite D call. The CDR3 spans 14 residues. The germline CDR1 and CDR2 sequences are MDHEN and SYDVKM. The V gene lost 1 base and the J gene lost 7 bases, with 11 bases spanning the gap. The entire variable domain, with the rest obtained from reference TRBV28 and TRBJ1-5, is as follows: DVKVTQSSRYLVKRTGEKVFLECVQDMDHENMFWYRQDPGLGLRLIYFSYDVKMKEKGDIPEGYSVSREKKERFSLILESASTNQTSMYLCASSLSLSRQPQHFGDGTRLSIL.

The J gene is TRBJ2-3, the V gene TRBV7-8; tentative D call: TRBD2 (6 bases). Trimming took 5 bases from V and 0 from J, leaving 12 bases between them. Germline loops: CDR1 SGHVS, CDR2 FQNEAQ. This CDR3 contains 15 residues. Written as DNA, the CDR3 is TGTGCCAGCAGCAACCTAGCGCGTAGCACAGATACGCAGTATTTT. Protein product: CASSNLARSTDTQYF.

On this clone: A much larger clone lies a single base off, so this may be a read error. Other DNA sequences from this sample encode an identical CDR3 as well. The V call is TRBV6-2 or TRBV6-3, the J call TRBJ2-1; 11 nucleotides line up with TRBD2. Germline V gives CDR1 MNHEY, CDR2 SVGEGT. The V and J ends lost 6 bases and 4 bases, in that order; junction bases with no gene match: 2. The CDR3 runs to 14 residues. Here the CDR3 reads CASSRTSGYNEQFF. The CDR3 DNA is TGTGCCAGCAGCAGGACTAGCGGGTACAATGAGCAGTTCTTC.